Below, one TCR beta chain is given with its context. Its antigen is not identified. The CDR3 is 12 amino acids. The V gene lost 3 bases and the J gene lost 4 bases, with 9 bases spanning the gap. Germline lookup yields CDR1 SQVTM and CDR2 ANQGSEA. The data belong to a study of a mutant IDH1 vaccine in newly diagnosed glioma. Study-wide context: Vaccination followed radiotherapy alone by 4-6 weeks, or accompanied temozolomide cycles. It was radiotherapy, temozolomide, or both that patients received previously, with most receiving both. Findings of the study overall: Pseudoprogression looked unconnected to shifts in top peripheral T cell clonotypes.

Time point of the sample: week 5, during vaccination. It was 300 ug of mutant IDH1 20-mer peptide that made up each vaccine dose, given with topical imiquimod. Donors harbored newly found WHO grade 3 or 4 IDH1-mutant, ATRX-lost astrocytomas. Libraries were prepared by immunoSEQ multiplex PCR; TCRdb keeps only in-frame clonotypes and omits some of them. This table holds some 37,000 clones, roughly 74% found once. The sequencing used PBMCs, collected from a glioma patient whose treatment included an IDH1 peptide vaccine. The source of this sequence is a man between 40 and 49 years old with glioma. The chain is built from TRBV29-1 and TRBJ1-2; perhaps TRBD1 as D (5 bases). The CDR3 spells CSVEEGIYGYTF. CDR3 nucleotide sequence: TGCAGCGTTGAGGAGGGGATCTATGGCTACACCTTC. The full variable domain, rest sourced from reference TRBV29-1 and TRBJ1-2, is SAVISQKPSRDICQRGTSLTIQCQVDSQVTMMFWYRQQPGQSLTLIATANQGSEATYESGFVIDKFPISRPNLTFSTLTVSNMSPEDSSIYLCSVEEGIYGYTFGSGTRLTVV.